Below are 19 T cell receptor beta chains sequenced from a single sample in a study of CD4 T cell repertoires in COVID-19. These memory T cells were uncultured and sequenced directly after ex vivo isolation. The method was immunoSEQ multiplex PCR; TCRdb's version includes in-frame clones alone and lacks a portion of them. The data hold around 8,200 clones, with roughly 84% observed a single time. Here the sequenced sample was effector memory CD4+ T cells from blood, taken before the COVID-19 pandemic. Receptors originate from a human donor who had COVID-19.

This sequence joins TRBV9 and TRBJ2-7, with D tentatively TRBD2 (6 bases). This CDR3 is built from 14 residues. Trimming left V 3 bases short and J 0 bases short, with 10 bases between. Germline CDR1 SGDLS, CDR2 YYNGEE. The CDR3 reads CASSAGVSSYEQYF. In DNA form, the CDR3 reads TGTGCCAGCAGCGCGGGGGTCAGCTCCTACGAGCAGTACTTC.

The sample holds one count of this clone. The rearrangement links TRBV6-1 to TRBJ2-7; 8 bases agree with TRBD2. The V gene's germline CDR1 is MNHNS and CDR2 SASEGT. J gave up 4 bases and V 3 bases, and 8 bases lay outside the gene matches. This CDR3 has 15 amino acids. CDR3 DNA sequence: TGTGCCAGCAGTGAGGTCGGGAGGGCCTCGTACGAGCAGTACTTC. Protein product: CASSEVGRASYEQYF.

This clone was recorded a few times. This rearrangement joins TRBV5-4 to TRBJ2-1; tentative D call: TRBD2 (7 bases). Looked up from germline, CDR1 is SGHNT and CDR2 is YYREEE (reference sequence). This CDR3 is built from 17 residues. Trimming took 0 bases from V and 4 from J, leaving 17 bases between them. The CDR3: CASSLGGGASSYNEQFF. The CDR3 coding sequence is TGTGCCAGCAGCTTGGGAGGGGGGGCGTCGTCTTACAATGAGCAGTTCTTC.

The rearrangement links TRBV11-2 to TRBJ2-7; D unclear. Trimming shortened V by 1 base and J by 2 bases, and 12 bases separated the two germline ends. This CDR3 is built from 15 residues. Germline CDR1 reads SGHAT; CDR2 reads FQNNGV. The CDR3 nucleotides are TGTGCCAGCAGCTTAGGGCTAGTCCAAACCTACGAGCAGTACTTC. The encoded protein is CASSLGLVQTYEQYF. Supplemented by reference TRBV11-2 and TRBJ2-7, the full variable domain reads EAGVAQSPRYKIIEKRQSVAFWCNPISGHATLYWYQQILGQGPKLLIQFQNNGVVDDSQLPKDRFSAERLKGVDSTLKIQPAKLEDSAVYLCASSLGLVQTYEQYFGPGTRLTVT.

This clone was picked up a small number of times. The gene calls are TRBV4-1 and TRBJ1-1, with D unresolved. V lost 6 bases, J lost 1 base, and 18 bases lay in between. The CDR3 is made up of 16 amino acids. Germline values: CDR1 MGHRA, CDR2 YSYEKL. The CDR3 sequence: CASRRVPERWNTEAFF. CDR3 nucleotide sequence: TGCGCCAGCAGACGCGTCCCGGAGCGGTGGAACACTGAAGCTTTCTTT.

The chain recombines TRBV4-1 with TRBJ1-5, with a possible D match to TRBD1 (6 bases). V dropped 8 bases and J dropped 2 bases, with 13 bases sitting between them. Germline assignment: CDR1 MGHRA and CDR2 YSYEKL. There are 14 residues in the CDR3. CDR3 in amino acids: CASGDTGRNQPQHF. The CDR3 DNA reads as TGCGCCAGCGGGGACACGGGACGCAATCAGCCCCAGCATTTT.

V usage is TRBV6-1 and J usage is TRBJ1-2; D perhaps matches TRBD1 (5 bases). This CDR3 comprises 11 residues. Deletions cut 11 bases from V and 1 base from J, with 8 bases between. From germline, CDR1 is MNHNS and CDR2 SASEGT. The CDR3 coding sequence is TGTGCCGCGGGGGGTAACTATGGCTACACCTTC. Encoded protein: CAAGGNYGYTF.

The chain has TRBV5-1 and TRBJ2-7; TRBD2 agrees at 9 bases. Germline trimming cut 4 bases from V and 6 bases from J; bases unmatched to any gene: 8. CDR3 length: 14 residues. CDR1 and CDR2 (germline): SGHRS, YFSETQ. CDR3 DNA: TGCGCCAGCAGCCGGTGGACTAGCGAGGGCGAGCAGTACTTC. It translates to CASSRWTSEGEQYF.

This chain links TRBV9 with TRBJ2-5, with 14 bases lining up with TRBD2. This CDR3 contains 16 residues. With 0 bases clipped from V and 5 bases from J, the junction kept 3 bases outside the gene matches. Germline loops: CDR1 SGDLS, CDR2 YYNGEE. The DNA of the CDR3 is TGTGCCAGCAGCGTAGGACTAGCGGGGGGGCCGGAGACCCAGTACTTC. Translated, it gives CASSVGLAGGPETQYF.

The chain joins TRBV5-4 to TRBJ2-4, with D possibly being TRBD2 (7 bases). Germline-derived CDR1 and CDR2 are SGHNT and YYREEE (reference sequence). V was trimmed by 4 bases and J by 4 bases, leaving 18 bases between them. The CDR3 consists of 16 residues. The CDR3 coding sequence is TGTGCCAGCAGCCAGCAGGTGGGGGGGGCTAAAAACATTCAGTACTTC. It is translated as CASSQQVGGAKNIQYF.

The chain joins TRBV10-3 to TRBJ2-7, with a weak D call TRBD2 (6 bases). Germline V lookup: CDR1 ENHRY, CDR2 SYGVKD. V was trimmed by 3 bases and J by 4 bases, leaving 16 bases between them. The CDR3 runs to 15 residues. CDR3 DNA: TGTGCCATCAGTGACGGACGGGAGTGGGCATACGAGCAGTACTTC. Residues: CAISDGREWAYEQYF.

CDR3 residues: CASSLLGTNHVEQFF. CDR3 nucleotide sequence: TGTGCCAGCAGTTTATTAGGTACTAATCACGTTGAGCAGTTCTTC. The chain carries TRBV28 and TRBJ2-1; D unresolved. CDR3 length: 15 residues. Germline-derived CDR1 and CDR2 are MDHEN and SYDVKM. V lost 1 base and J 9 bases, leaving 16 bases between the germline ends.

This chain uses TRBV6-4 with TRBJ2-2; TRBD1 matches 9 bases. V shed 6 bases and J 4 bases; nucleotides not matched to a gene: 6. CDR3 length: 15 amino acids. Germline CDR1 reads MRHNA; CDR2 reads SNTAGT. The CDR3 region is CASRVQGASTGELFF. In DNA, the CDR3 is TGTGCCAGCAGAGTACAGGGGGCGAGCACCGGGGAGCTGTTTTTT.

The J gene is TRBJ2-7, the V gene TRBV6-1, with D perhaps TRBD1 (5 bases). V was cut by 4 bases and J by 6 bases, with 16 bases left in between. Germline V gene lookup returns CDR1 MNHNS and CDR2 SASEGT. The CDR3 consists of 14 residues. The CDR3 nucleotides read TGTGCCAGCAGTGGTTGGTGGGGCTCGGGCGAGCAGTACTTC. This codes for CASSGWWGSGEQYF.

The chain carries TRBV5-1 and TRBJ2-2, with D perhaps TRBD1 (5 bases). Germline V gene lookup returns CDR1 SGHRS and CDR2 YFSETQ. The CDR3 contains 16 residues. Between the trimmed V and J ends, which lost 1 base and 0 bases, there was a span of 10 bases. The CDR3 loop reads CASSLLAGSNTGELFF. CDR3 bases: TGCGCCAGCAGCTTGTTGGCAGGGTCGAACACCGGGGAGCTGTTTTTT.

V gene TRBV5-1 combines with J gene TRBJ1-1; D gene ambiguous. This CDR3 region has 15 residues. Deletions cut 1 base from V and 3 bases from J, with 13 bases between. Germline V lookup: CDR1 SGHRS, CDR2 YFSETQ. CDR3 coding DNA: TGCGCCAGCAGCTTGTCGTACTCCGGGGACACTGAAGCTTTCTTT. Protein product: CASSLSYSGDTEAFF.

This clone was recorded once. V is TRBV28 and J is TRBJ2-5; D is perhaps TRBD2 (6 bases). The CDR3 totals 13 residues. Germline V gene lookup returns CDR1 MDHEN and CDR2 SYDVKM. The germline V and J ends were trimmed by 5 bases and 1 base, with 8 bases remaining between them. The CDR3 nucleotides read TGTGCCAGCAGTCCCGGGGGCCAAGAGACCCAGTACTTC. This encodes CASSPGGQETQYF. The complete variable domain, with remaining parts taken from reference TRBV28 and TRBJ2-5, reads DVKVTQSSRYLVKRTGEKVFLECVQDMDHENMFWYRQDPGLGLRLIYFSYDVKMKEKGDIPEGYSVSREKKERFSLILESASTNQTSMYLCASSPGGQETQYFGPGTRLLVL.

The V call is TRBV7-2, the J call TRBJ2-1; 8 bases fit TRBD2. Losses at the gene ends were 1 base for V and 5 bases for J; bases not matched to a gene: 7. CDR1 and CDR2 (germline): SGHTA, FQGNSA. The CDR3 covers 16 residues. This CDR3 reads CASSLVSLAGNNEQFF. As DNA, the CDR3 is TGTGCCAGCAGCTTAGTATCGCTAGCGGGTAACAATGAGCAGTTCTTC.

The rearrangement links TRBV5-5 to TRBJ2-3, with D perhaps TRBD2 (6 bases). Trimming stripped 0 bases from V and 0 bases from J, with 11 bases between. The germline gives CDR1 SGHKS, CDR2 YYEKEE (reference sequence). The CDR3 has 16 residues. The CDR3 region has the DNA TGTGCCAGCAGCTTGGAGGGACTTGAGAGCACAGATACGCAGTATTTT. It is translated as CASSLEGLESTDTQYF. Variable domain in full (rest from reference TRBV5-5 and TRBJ2-3): DAGVTQSPTHLIKTRGQQVTLRCSPISGHKSVSWYQQVLGQGPQFIFQYYEKEERGRGNFPDRFSARQFPNYSSELNVNALLLGDSALYLCASSLEGLESTDTQYFGPGTRLTVL.